A single T cell receptor (beta chain) is shown here with its context. Its antigen is still unknown. Base qualities are not at hand, and no much larger clone is one base apart. Cut back by 0 bases and 1 base, the V and J ends lie 7 bases apart. The germline V gene sets CDR1 to LGHNA and CDR2 to YSLEER. From cysteine to phenylalanine, the CDR3 is 14 amino acids long. Here the CDR3 DNA is all that survives: 42 bases in frame from base 1. The sample is drawn from a study of cytomegalovirus exposure and HLA in healthy donors (TCRdb year 2017). About the full investigation: According to an earlier analysis of several hundred of the donors, 150 million to 200 million T cells yielded roughly 110 million unique TCR beta sequences and more than 250 Gb of sequence data. HLA typing included class I and class II loci at four-digit resolution. Because of strong linkage in the cohort, five DR-DQ haplotypes were treated as single units for association and clustering. The aim of the study was to test whether cataloging public T cell receptors could identify signatures of past pathogen exposure. Along with the roughly 610-subject first cohort, a separate validation cohort of some 130 different subjects was used. All discovery cohort repertoires had been generated using a single sequencing platform. Donor age, sex, ethnicity and CMV serostatus were collected together with the repertoire data. Of the approximately 400 genotyped donors, less than 90% were placed in the genetic ancestry cluster associated with self-reported Caucasian donors. A later analysis re-examined previously published TCR beta repertoires from over 500 donors and added high-resolution HLA genotyping to investigate patterns of TCR occurrence. Roughly 300 gigabases of sequencing data and 78 million or so unique TCR sequences were included in an early release covering around 600 HLA-typed donors. An earlier analysis of around 640 of the donors used high-throughput TCR beta sequencing to judge whether each TCR beta V gene segment behaved as functional or pseudogenic. To predict cytomegalovirus infection status, the study combined high-throughput TCR immunosequencing, statistical association of individual TCRs with disease status, and machine learning. Across some 400 genotyped donors of the cohort, an average of about 240,000 unique TCR beta nucleotide sequences per donor were sequenced, and 15% to 20% of those sequences were non-productive. In the later analysis, no new phenotypic data were used to find candidate immune exposures; instead, reliance was placed on TCR beta sequences and their occurrence across donors. The number of donors typed differed by locus, with roughly 629-640 for A, B, C, DRB1 and DQB1, 522 for DQA1, 600 to 610 for DPA1, and 400 to 490 for DPB1. The T cell repertoires of around 670 subjects were profiled by immunosequencing and related to cytomegalovirus serostatus. Genome-wide SNP genotypes for about 60% of the 666 donors were used in a later genetic analysis, which treated that subset as a discovery cohort.

The cohort consisted of 600 to 700 healthy bone marrow donors. Cohort members were all nominally healthy when sampled, although unrecorded immune exposures were likely present. The donor was CMV seronegative and belonged to the group of 320 or so seronegative cohort members. A peripheral blood sample was collected from each donor, and TCR beta sequencing was performed on peripheral blood mononuclear cells. Genomic DNA was extracted from the blood cell samples with the Qiagen DNeasy Blood Extraction Kit. The full study reports these points: An association between a missense DCLRE1C variant and V-gene and J-gene trimming of TCR beta chains was found in a later genetic analysis and replicated in an independent cohort. Some IMGT-functional V segments, including TRBV6-2 and TRBV6-3, could not be distinguished by the 87-base-pair reads and were therefore excluded. When HLA alleles, especially DR and DQ, strongly co-occurred, attributing TCR associations to individual alleles was difficult. A cluster of highly shared sequence variants was judged likely to represent a technical artifact of the sequencing pipeline. A later analysis found that HLA-associated TCR beta chains were more clonally expanded and had lower generation probabilities than equally common non-associated chains. In a later analysis, several top co-occurrence clusters were reported to appear linked to parvovirus B19, influenza, CMV and Epstein-Barr virus. It was suggested by the authors that the approach could potentially be generalized to other disease states and immunological phenotypes. The cohort was sequenced for TCR beta chains only, and without alpha or paired-chain data the features that could be detected were limited. In vitro tests confirmed that a few of the cytomegalovirus-associated TCR beta chains recognize cytomegalovirus antigens. The presence/absence analyses assumed that sequencing depth was roughly uniform across donors, and that assumption may not be true. Correlated functional status among segregating V segments might reflect linkage disequilibrium, but an unknown experimental factor could not be ruled out. Because HLA typing was unavailable for some donors at each locus, only the typed subset was used in association tests. According to a later analysis, most CMV-associated TCR beta chains appeared to be HLA-restricted, and the HLA associations seemed to be driven largely by CMV exposure. A total of 150 or so TCR beta chains were listed by the study as associated with cytomegalovirus. Immune exposure information for the cohort was limited to CMV serostatus. In an earlier analysis of approximately 590 of the donors, most TCR beta V segments appeared in productive rearrangements about 90% or about 30% of the time, broadly matching IMGT annotations. Cytomegalovirus status was reported to be diagnosed by the classifier with high specificity and sensitivity in both the original and validation cohorts. Specific HLA alleles were associated with more than 15,000 TCR beta sequences at a false discovery rate of 0.05 in a later analysis. According to a later analysis, TCR association rates differed among HLA loci, with DRB1 alleles showing the most associated TCRs and HLA-C alleles showing the fewest. A further reported finding was that TCR beta sequences accurately predicted the HLA-A and HLA-B alleles for most subjects in the first cohort. A later genetic analysis reported fewer N-insertions in productive TCRs among donors in an Asian-associated ancestry cluster than the approximately 700-donor mean. Most TCR sequences were seen in very few donors, while some public TCRs were found in many individuals. Because counts were too low, about 18 rarely observed V segments, including chromosome 9 orphons, were excluded from the earlier analysis of about 500 of the donors.

The library was made by the immunoSEQ multiplex PCR assay. For the multiplex PCR, a mixture combining 60 forward primers for TCR Vbeta segments and 13 reverse primers for TCR Jbeta segments was used. The CDR3 region of rearranged TCR beta genes was amplified from genomic DNA by a multiplex PCR assay. The amplified TCR beta libraries were sequenced on the Illumina HiSeq System as 87-base-pair reads. The paper's data handling went like this. A later analysis tallied 80 million to 95 million unique TCR beta chains across the 640 or so repertoires, and about 10 million of those chains were shared by two or more donors. A nearest-neighbor algorithm error-corrected the raw reads and collapsed the reads into unique sequences, merging closely related sequences to remove PCR and sequencing errors. V, D and J gene segments were assigned by aligning CDR3 sequences to IMGT reference sequences. For a sequence to be retained, at least a six-nucleotide match to both a V gene segment and a J gene segment was required. Rearrangements were classified as productive when the CDR3 lacked stop codons and remained in frame with V and J, and all other rearrangements were classified as non-productive. Following IMGT convention, CDR3 was defined as the stretch from the second conserved V-encoded cysteine up to the conserved J-encoded phenylalanine. The earlier analysis of around 640 of the donors excluded sequences that lacked an unambiguous match to a single V gene segment. In an earlier analysis of about 590 of the donors, a V segment was called functional when productive rearrangements were above 56.7%, and segregating when the standard deviation between donors exceeded 5%. To diagnose cytomegalovirus status from the catalog of TCR beta chain sequences, a statistical classification framework was built. In a later analysis, V and J genes were assigned by comparing TCR nucleotide sequences against IMGT/GENE-DB human TR gene sequences. A later analysis assigned CDR3 sequences and most-parsimonious VDJ recombination scenarios with the TCRdist pipeline. In a later analysis, each TCR beta chain was defined by its CDR3 amino acid sequence together with its V-gene family, and reads lacking a unique V-gene family were excluded. A later analysis removed several hundred highly shared, low-generation-probability nucleotide sequences to deal with suspected cross-contamination and a sequencing artifact. In a later analysis, a clonal expansion index was calculated for each public chain from normalized within-repertoire ranks of inferred template counts. A later analysis computed generation probabilities with a VDJ recombination model fitted to out-of-frame rearrangements, and checked the results against IGoR. A later analysis scored TCR-TCR, TCR-HLA and TCR-CMV co-occurrence with hypergeometric tests, applying a repertoire-size bias correction to TCR pairs. In a later analysis, false discovery rates were estimated by permuting HLA or CMV assignments 20 times. In a later analysis, co-occurring TCRs were grouped using DBSCAN, with TCRdist sequence similarity added in when clustering inside HLA-allele-positive subsets. For co-occurrence clustering, repertoires with fewer than 30,000 or more than 120,000 public chains were excluded, along with a handful of repertoires with anomalous nucleotide sharing. What TCRdb holds here is the immuneACCESS table cut down to in-frame rearrangements. Part of the clones is not present; checked against another copy, under half of the missing clones reflect an unresolved V gene, and the others are unexplained. The DNA was the basis for D and trimming; V, J and clone size are from that table. The sample table lists roughly 160,000 clones, approximately 79% of them with a count of one. The top ten hold roughly 2% of the sample.

Material for sequencing was PBMCs. This sequence originates from a man aged 35-49 years in good health and CMV-seronegative. The rearranged segments are TRBV4-3 and TRBJ2-7, with no confidently assigned D gene. The encoded CDR3 is CASSQDLGSYEQYF. In nucleotides, the sequence is TGCGCCAGCAGCCAAGATCTAGGTTCCTACGAGCAGTACTTC.